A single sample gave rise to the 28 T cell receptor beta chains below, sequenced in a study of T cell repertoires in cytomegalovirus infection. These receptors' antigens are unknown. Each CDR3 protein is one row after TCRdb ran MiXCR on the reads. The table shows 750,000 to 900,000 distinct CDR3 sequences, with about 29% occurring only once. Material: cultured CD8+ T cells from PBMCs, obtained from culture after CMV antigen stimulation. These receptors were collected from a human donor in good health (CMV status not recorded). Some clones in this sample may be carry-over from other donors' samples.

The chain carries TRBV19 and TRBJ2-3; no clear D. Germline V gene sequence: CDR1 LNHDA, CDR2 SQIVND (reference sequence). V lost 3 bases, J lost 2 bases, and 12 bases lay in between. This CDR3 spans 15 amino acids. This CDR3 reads CASSIVSGYTDTQYF. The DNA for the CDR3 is TGTGCCAGTAGTATTGTCTCAGGATACACAGATACGCAGTATTTT.

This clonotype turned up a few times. The CDR3 coding sequence is TGCAGTGCTAAAGAGGGACTCTACAGTTCCTACGAGCAGTACTTC. As protein: CSAKEGLYSSYEQYF. The rearrangement uses TRBV20-1 and TRBJ2-7; D possibly corresponds to TRBD2 (6 bases). CDR3 length: 15 amino acids. V lost 4 bases and J 1 base, leaving 17 bases between the germline ends. CDR1 is DFQATT and CDR2 is SNEGSKA in the germline V gene (reference sequence).

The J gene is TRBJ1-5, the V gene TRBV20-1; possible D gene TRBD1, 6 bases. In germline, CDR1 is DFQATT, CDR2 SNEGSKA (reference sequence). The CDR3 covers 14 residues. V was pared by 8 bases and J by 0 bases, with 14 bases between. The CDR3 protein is CSPLRTVSNQPQHF. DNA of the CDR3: TGCAGTCCCTTAAGGACAGTTAGCAATCAGCCCCAGCATTTT.

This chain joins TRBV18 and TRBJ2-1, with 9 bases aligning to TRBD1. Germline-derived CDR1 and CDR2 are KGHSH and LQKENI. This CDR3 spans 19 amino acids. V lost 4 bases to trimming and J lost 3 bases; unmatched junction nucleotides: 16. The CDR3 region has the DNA TGTGCCAGCTCACGGCCGGGACAGGGTCCAACTCACTACTACAATGAGCAGTTCTTC. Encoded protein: CASSRPGQGPTHYYNEQFF. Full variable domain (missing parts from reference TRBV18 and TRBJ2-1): NAGVMQNPRHLVRRRGQEARLRCSPMKGHSHVYWYRQLPEEGLKFMVYLQKENIIDESGMPKERFSAEFPKEGPSILRIQQVVRGDSAAYFCASSRPGQGPTHYYNEQFFGPGTRLTVL.

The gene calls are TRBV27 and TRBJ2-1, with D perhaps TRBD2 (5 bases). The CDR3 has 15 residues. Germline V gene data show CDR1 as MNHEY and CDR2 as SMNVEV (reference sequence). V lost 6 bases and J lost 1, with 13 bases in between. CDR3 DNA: TGTGCCAGCAGGAACTATGGCGGGTCCTACAATGAGCAGTTCTTC. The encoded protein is CASRNYGGSYNEQFF.

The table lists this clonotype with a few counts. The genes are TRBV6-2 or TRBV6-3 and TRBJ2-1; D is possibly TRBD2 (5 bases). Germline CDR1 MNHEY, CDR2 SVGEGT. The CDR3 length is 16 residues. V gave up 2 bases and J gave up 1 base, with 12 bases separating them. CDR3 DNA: TGTGCCAGCAGTTACACGTGGACTGCGTCCTACAATGAGCAGTTCTTC. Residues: CASSYTWTASYNEQFF.

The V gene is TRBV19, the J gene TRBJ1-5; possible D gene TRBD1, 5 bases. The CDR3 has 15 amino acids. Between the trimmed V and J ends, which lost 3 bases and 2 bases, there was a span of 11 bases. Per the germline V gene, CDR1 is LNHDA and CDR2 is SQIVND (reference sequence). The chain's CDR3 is CASSMTAGGNQPQHF. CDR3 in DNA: TGTGCCAGTAGTATGACAGCGGGGGGCAATCAGCCCCAGCATTTT.

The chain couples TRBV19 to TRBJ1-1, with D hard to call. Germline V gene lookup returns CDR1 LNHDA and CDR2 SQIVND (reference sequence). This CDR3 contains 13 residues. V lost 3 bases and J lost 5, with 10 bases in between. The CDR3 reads CASSIRPSTEAFF. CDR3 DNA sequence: TGTGCCAGTAGTATTCGGCCCTCGACTGAAGCTTTCTTT.

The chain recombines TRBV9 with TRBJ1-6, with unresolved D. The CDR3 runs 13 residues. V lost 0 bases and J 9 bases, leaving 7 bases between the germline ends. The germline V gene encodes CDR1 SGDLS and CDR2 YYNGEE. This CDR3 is CASSVGGFSPLHF. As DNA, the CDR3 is TGTGCCAGCAGCGTAGGGGGTTTTTCACCCCTCCACTTT. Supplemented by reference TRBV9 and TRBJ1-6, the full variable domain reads DSGVTQTPKHLITATGQRVTLRCSPRSGDLSVYWYQQSLDQGLQFLIQYYNGEERAKGNILERFSAQQFPDLHSELNLSSLELGDSALYFCASSVGGFSPLHFGNGTRLTVT.

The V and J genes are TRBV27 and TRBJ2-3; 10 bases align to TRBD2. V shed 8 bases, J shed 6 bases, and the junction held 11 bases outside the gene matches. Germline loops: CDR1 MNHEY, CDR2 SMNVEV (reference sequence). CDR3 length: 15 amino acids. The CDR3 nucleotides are TGTGCCAGCGCCCGCCTAGCGGGGGCCTTGGATACGCAGTATTTT. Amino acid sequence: CASARLAGALDTQYF.

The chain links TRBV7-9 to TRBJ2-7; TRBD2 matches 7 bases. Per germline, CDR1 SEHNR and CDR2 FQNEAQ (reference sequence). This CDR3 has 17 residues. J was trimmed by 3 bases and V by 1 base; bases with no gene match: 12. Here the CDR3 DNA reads TGTGCCAGCAGCTTAGGGACAATACACGGGGGGAGCTACGAGCAGTACTTC. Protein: CASSLGTIHGGSYEQYF.

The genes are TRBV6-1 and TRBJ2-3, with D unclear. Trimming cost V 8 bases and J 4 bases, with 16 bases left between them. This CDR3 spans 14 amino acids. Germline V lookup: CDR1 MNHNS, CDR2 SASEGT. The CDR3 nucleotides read TGTGCCAGCCGTGGTGTAGGCCGGGCAGATACGCAGTATTTT. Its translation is CASRGVGRADTQYF.

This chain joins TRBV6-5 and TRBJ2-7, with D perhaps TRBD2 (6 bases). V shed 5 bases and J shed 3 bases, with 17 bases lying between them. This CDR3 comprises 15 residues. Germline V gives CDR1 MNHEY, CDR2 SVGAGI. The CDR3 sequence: CASSQPARGDYEQYF. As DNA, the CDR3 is TGTGCCAGCAGTCAACCAGCCCGCGGGGACTACGAGCAGTACTTC.

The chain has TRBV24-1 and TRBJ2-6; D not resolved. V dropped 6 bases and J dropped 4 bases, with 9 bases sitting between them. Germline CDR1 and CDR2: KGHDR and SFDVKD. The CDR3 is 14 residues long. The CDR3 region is CATSYGQGANVLTF. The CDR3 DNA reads TGTGCCACCAGTTACGGGCAAGGGGCCAACGTCCTGACTTTC.

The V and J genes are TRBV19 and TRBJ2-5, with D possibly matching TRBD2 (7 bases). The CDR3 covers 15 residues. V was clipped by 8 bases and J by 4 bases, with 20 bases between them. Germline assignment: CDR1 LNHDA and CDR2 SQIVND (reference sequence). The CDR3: CASSPLTGGGETQYF. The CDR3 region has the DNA TGTGCCAGTTCCCCGTTAACGGGGGGCGGAGAGACCCAGTACTTC.

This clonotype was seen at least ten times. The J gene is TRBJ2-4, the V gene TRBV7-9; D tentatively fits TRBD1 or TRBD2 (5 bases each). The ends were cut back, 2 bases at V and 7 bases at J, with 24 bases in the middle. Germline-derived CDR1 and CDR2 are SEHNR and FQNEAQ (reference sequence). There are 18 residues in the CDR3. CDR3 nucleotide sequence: TGTGCCAGCAGCTTATCTTGGTGGTCGGGGCAGACGGTCAACATTCAGTACTTC. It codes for CASSLSWWSGQTVNIQYF.

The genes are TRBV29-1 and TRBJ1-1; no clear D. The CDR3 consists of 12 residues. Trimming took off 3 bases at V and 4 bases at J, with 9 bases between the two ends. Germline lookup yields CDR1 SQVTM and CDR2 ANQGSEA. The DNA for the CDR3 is TGCAGCGTTGACTCGGGCGGCACTGAAGCTTTCTTT. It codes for CSVDSGGTEAFF.

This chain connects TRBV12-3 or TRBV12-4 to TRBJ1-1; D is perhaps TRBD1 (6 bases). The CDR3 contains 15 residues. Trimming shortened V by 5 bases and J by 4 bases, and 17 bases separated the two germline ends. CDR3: CASSAGTWQRTEAFF. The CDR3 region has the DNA TGTGCCAGCAGTGCCGGGACATGGCAGCGCACTGAAGCTTTCTTT.

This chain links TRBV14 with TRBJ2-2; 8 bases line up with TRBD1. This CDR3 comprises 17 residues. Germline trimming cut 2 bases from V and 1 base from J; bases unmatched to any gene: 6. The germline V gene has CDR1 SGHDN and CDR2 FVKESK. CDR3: CASSQCCDRGNTGELFF. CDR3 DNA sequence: TGTGCCAGCAGCCAATGTTGTGACAGGGGGAACACCGGGGAGCTGTTTTTT.

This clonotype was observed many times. The DNA of the CDR3 is TGTGCCAGCAGCTTACTCCCTAGCGGGGGGGACACAGATACGCAGTATTTT. This translates into CASSLLPSGGDTDTQYF. This chain joins TRBV7-6 and TRBJ2-3, with 12 bases matching TRBD2. The CDR3 totals 17 residues. Trimming at V came to 2 bases and at J to 2 bases, leaving 5 bases not matched to a gene. Germline CDR1 is SGHVS and CDR2 is FNYEAQ.

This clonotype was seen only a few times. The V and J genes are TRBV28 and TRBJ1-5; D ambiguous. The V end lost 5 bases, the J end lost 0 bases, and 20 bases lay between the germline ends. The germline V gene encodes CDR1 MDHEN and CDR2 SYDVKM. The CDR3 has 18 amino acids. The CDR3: CASSPLGASSNSNQPQHF. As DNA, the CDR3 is TGTGCCAGCAGTCCCCTAGGAGCAAGTTCTAATAGCAATCAGCCCCAGCATTTT.

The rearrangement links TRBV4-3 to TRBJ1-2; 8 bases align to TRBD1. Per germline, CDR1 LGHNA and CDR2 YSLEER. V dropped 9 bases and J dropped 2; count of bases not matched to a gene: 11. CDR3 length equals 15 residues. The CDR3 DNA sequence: TGCGCCAGTTCCGCCGGACAGGGCGGGAACTATGGCTACACCTTC. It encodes CASSAGQGGNYGYTF.

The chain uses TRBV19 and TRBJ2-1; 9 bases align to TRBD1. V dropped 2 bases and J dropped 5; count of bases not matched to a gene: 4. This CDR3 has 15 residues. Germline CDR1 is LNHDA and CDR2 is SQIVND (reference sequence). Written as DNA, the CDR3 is TGTGCCAGTAGTATAAATACAGGGGGCCACAATGAGCAGTTCTTC. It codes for CASSINTGGHNEQFF.

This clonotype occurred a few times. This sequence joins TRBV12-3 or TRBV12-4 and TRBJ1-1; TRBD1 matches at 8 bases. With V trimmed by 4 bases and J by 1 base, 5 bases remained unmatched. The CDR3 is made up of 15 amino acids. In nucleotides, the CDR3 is TGTGCCAGCAGTTCCAGGGGGCAGGGGAACACTGAAGCTTTCTTT. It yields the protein CASSSRGQGNTEAFF.

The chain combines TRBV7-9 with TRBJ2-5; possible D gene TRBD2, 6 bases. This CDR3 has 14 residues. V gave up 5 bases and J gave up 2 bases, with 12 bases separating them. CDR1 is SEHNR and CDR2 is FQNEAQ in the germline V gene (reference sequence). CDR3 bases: TGTGCCAGCAGCGCCCATGGACTACAAGAGACCCAGTACTTC. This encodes CASSAHGLQETQYF. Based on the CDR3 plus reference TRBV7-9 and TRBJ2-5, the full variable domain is DTGVSQNPRHKITKRGQNVTFRCDPISEHNRLYWYRQTLGQGPEFLTYFQNEAQLEKSRLLSDRFSAERPKGSFSTLEIQRTEQGDSAMYLCASSAHGLQETQYFGPGTRLLVL.

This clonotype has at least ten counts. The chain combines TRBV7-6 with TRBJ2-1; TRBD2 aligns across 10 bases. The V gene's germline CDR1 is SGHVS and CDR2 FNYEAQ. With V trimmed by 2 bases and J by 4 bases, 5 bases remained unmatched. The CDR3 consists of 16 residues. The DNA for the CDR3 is TGTGCCAGCAGCTTATCGACTAGCGGGTTTTACAATGAGCAGTTCTTC. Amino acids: CASSLSTSGFYNEQFF.

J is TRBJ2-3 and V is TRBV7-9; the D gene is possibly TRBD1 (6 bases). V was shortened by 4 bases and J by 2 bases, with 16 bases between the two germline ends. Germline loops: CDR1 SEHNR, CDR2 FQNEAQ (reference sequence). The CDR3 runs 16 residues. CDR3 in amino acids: CASSSRDTRNTDTQYF. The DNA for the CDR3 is TGTGCCAGCAGCTCCCGGGACACCCGAAACACAGATACGCAGTATTTT.

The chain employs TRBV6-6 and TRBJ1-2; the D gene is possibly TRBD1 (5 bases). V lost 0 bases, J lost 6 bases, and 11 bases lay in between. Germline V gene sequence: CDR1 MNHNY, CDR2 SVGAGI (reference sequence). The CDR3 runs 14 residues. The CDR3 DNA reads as TGTGCCAGCAGTTACTCGGGGGGATACAATGGCTACACCTTC. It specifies CASSYSGGYNGYTF.